These T cell receptor beta chains were read from a single sample in a study of blood T cell repertoires in COVID-19. Clones were read by immunoSEQ multiplex PCR, and TCRdb kept only the in-frame ones, dropping some. The sample records 390,000 or so clones, approximately 90% being singletons. The sample was PBMCs or T cells enriched from blood (not recorded which). Every receptor here comes from a woman aged 45-65 years who had recovered from COVID-19. Each CDR3 is given without its conserved first and last residue.

j_gene: TRBJ2-7
v_gene: TRBV13
CDR3aa: ASSNLGAAYEQY

j_gene: TRBJ2-1
v_gene: TRBV2
CDR3aa: ASSASGGYNEQF

j_gene: TRBJ1-3
v_gene: TRBV27
CDR3aa: ASSLLAGLSGNTIY

j_gene: TRBJ1-2
v_gene: TRBV29-1
CDR3aa: SVEATGSYGYT

j_gene: TRBJ2-1
v_gene: TRBV11-2
CDR3aa: ASSRDRGDEQF

j_gene: TRBJ2-7
v_gene: TRBV19
CDR3aa: ASSNPGQGSYEQY

j_gene: TRBJ2-3
v_gene: TRBV4-1
CDR3aa: ASSPDPGSRPDTQY

j_gene: TRBJ2-2
v_gene: TRBV5-1
CDR3aa: ASSLDGQGGSGELF

j_gene: TRBJ1-2
v_gene: TRBV5-1
CDR3aa: ASSPGGEHYGYT

j_gene: TRBJ1-4
v_gene: TRBV7-9
CDR3aa: ASSPRGRVEKLF

j_gene: TRBJ1-2
v_gene: TRBV4-3
CDR3aa: ASSQGTGGGYGYT

j_gene: TRBJ2-5
v_gene: TRBV20-1
CDR3aa: SASSGGARETQY

j_gene: TRBJ1-2
v_gene: TRBV7-7
CDR3aa: ASPNPKLVIGPSDGYT

j_gene: TRBJ2-3
v_gene: TRBV18
CDR3aa: ASSVSTWGADTQY

j_gene: TRBJ1-2
v_gene: TRBV30
CDR3aa: AWSVRTGVGYT

j_gene: TRBJ1-1
v_gene: TRBV18
CDR3aa: ASSPSDTRAAF

j_gene: TRBJ2-5
v_gene: TRBV7-9
CDR3aa: ASSSIPYHEGETQY

j_gene: TRBJ2-2
v_gene: TRBV4-2
CDR3aa: ASSQDGLAGGPDTGELF

j_gene: TRBJ1-2
v_gene: TRBV4-3
CDR3aa: ASSPQRTGNYGYT

j_gene: TRBJ2-7
v_gene: TRBV27
CDR3aa: ASSSLQGAIYEQY

j_gene: TRBJ2-7
v_gene: TRBV5-1
CDR3aa: ASSLLAGPDYEQY

j_gene: TRBJ2-2
v_gene: TRBV28
CDR3aa: ASRDRGLPGTGELF

j_gene: TRBJ1-3
v_gene: TRBV5-1
CDR3aa: ASSLGGGIGNTIY

j_gene: TRBJ2-7
v_gene: TRBV6-2/TRBV6-3
CDR3aa: ASSGAGGISYEQY

j_gene: TRBJ1-1
v_gene: TRBV2
CDR3aa: ASSNRGTEAF

j_gene: TRBJ1-6
v_gene: TRBV3-1/TRBV3-2
CDR3aa: ASSQDLGQGASSPLH

j_gene: TRBJ2-5
v_gene: TRBV18
CDR3aa: ASSPQLFLAGDQSYQETQY

j_gene: TRBJ2-2
v_gene: TRBV7-2
CDR3aa: ASSLVTGGNTGELF

j_gene: TRBJ1-1
v_gene: TRBV30
CDR3aa: AWSVGGPNTEAF

j_gene: TRBJ2-2
v_gene: TRBV7-6
CDR3aa: ASSFQGENTGELF

j_gene: TRBJ1-2
v_gene: TRBV18
CDR3aa: ASARGRGYGYT

j_gene: TRBJ1-3
v_gene: TRBV7-9
CDR3aa: ASSLMTGGNTIY

j_gene: TRBJ1-6
v_gene: TRBV19
CDR3aa: ASSPGQRNSPLH

j_gene: TRBJ2-3
v_gene: TRBV15
CDR3aa: ATSRRRGVPDTQY

j_gene: TRBJ2-1
v_gene: TRBV28
CDR3aa: ASSLQGYNEQF

j_gene: TRBJ1-6
v_gene: TRBV6-5
CDR3aa: ASRGLLNSPLH

j_gene: TRBJ2-2
v_gene: TRBV7-9
CDR3aa: ASSFLDTGELF

j_gene: TRBJ1-1
v_gene: TRBV6-4
CDR3aa: ASSDSFRGPMNTEAF

j_gene: TRBJ2-5
v_gene: TRBV28
CDR3aa: ASSLWTGKETQY

j_gene: TRBJ1-3
v_gene: TRBV11-2
CDR3aa: ASSLISPGLSGNTIY

j_gene: TRBJ1-6
v_gene: TRBV6-5
CDR3aa: ASSYHGDTRSPLH

j_gene: TRBJ2-5
v_gene: TRBV28
CDR3aa: ASSFAASGGQETQY

j_gene: TRBJ1-5
v_gene: TRBV6-5
CDR3aa: ASSMTGSVPQH

j_gene: TRBJ2-7
v_gene: TRBV30
CDR3aa: AWSRDSSYYEQY

j_gene: TRBJ1-4
v_gene: TRBV19
CDR3aa: ASRGTGGNEKLF

j_gene: TRBJ1-1
v_gene: TRBV19
CDR3aa: ASSPGQEGASEAF

j_gene: TRBJ2-7
v_gene: TRBV3-1/TRBV3-2
CDR3aa: ASSQEMGQGAQRQY

j_gene: TRBJ2-7
v_gene: TRBV5-6
CDR3aa: ASSLGSPREQY

j_gene: TRBJ2-1
v_gene: TRBV18
CDR3aa: ASSEGGQPYNEQF

j_gene: TRBJ1-2
v_gene: TRBV7-3
CDR3aa: ASSKQGARGYT

j_gene: TRBJ1-1
v_gene: TRBV11-3
CDR3aa: ASSRQENTEAF

j_gene: TRBJ1-2
v_gene: TRBV5-1
CDR3aa: ASRGARGYT

j_gene: TRBJ2-7
v_gene: TRBV13
CDR3aa: ASSLAGVLSYEQY

j_gene: TRBJ1-6
v_gene: TRBV4-3
CDR3aa: ASATAAARGSPLH

j_gene: TRBJ1-5
v_gene: TRBV15
CDR3aa: ATSRGAGRDRGFQPQH

j_gene: TRBJ2-2
v_gene: TRBV5-1
CDR3aa: ASSLTGDWTGELF